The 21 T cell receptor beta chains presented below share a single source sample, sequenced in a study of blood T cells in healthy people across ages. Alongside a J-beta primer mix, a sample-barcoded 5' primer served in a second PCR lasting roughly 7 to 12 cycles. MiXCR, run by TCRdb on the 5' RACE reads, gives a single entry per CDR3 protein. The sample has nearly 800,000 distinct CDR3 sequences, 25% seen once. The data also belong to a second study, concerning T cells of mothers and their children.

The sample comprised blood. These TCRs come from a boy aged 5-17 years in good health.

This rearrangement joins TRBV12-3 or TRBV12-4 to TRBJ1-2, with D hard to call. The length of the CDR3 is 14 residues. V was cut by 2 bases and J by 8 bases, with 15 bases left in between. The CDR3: CASSLRSRARGYTF. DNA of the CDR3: TGTGCCAGCAGTTTAAGATCGCGGGCGCGGGGCTACACCTTC.

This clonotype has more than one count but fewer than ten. CDR3 bases: TGCAGTGCTAGCCCCCCACTAGCGGGAGGGCCGGTTGAGCAGTTCTTC. It yields the protein CSASPPLAGGPVEQFF. This chain connects TRBV20-1 to TRBJ2-1; TRBD2 matches at 13 bases. After removal of 3 bases from V and 9 bases from J, the junction contained 11 bases not matched to a gene. The CDR3 covers 16 residues. Germline CDR1 is DFQATT and CDR2 is SNEGSKA (reference sequence).

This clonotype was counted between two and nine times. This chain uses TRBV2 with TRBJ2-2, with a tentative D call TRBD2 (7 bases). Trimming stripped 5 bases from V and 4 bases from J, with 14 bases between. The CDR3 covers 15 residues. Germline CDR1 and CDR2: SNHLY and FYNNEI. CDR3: CASSYKGGGTGELFF. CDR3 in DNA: TGTGCCAGCAGTTATAAGGGGGGGGGCACCGGGGAGCTGTTTTTT.

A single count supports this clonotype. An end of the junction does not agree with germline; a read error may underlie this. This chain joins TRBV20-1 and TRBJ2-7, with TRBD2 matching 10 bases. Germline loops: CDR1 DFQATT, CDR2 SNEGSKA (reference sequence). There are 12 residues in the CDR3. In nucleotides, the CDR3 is TGCAGTGCCGAGCGGGAGGGCCGTCTGGGGACTTTC. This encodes CSAEREGRLGTF.

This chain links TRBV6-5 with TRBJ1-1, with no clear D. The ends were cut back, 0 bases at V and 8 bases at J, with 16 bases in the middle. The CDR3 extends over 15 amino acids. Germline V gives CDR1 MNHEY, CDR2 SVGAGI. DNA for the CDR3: TGTGCCAGCAGTTACTCTGAGTTGGACGGGCCCGAAGCTTTCTTT. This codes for CASSYSELDGPEAFF.

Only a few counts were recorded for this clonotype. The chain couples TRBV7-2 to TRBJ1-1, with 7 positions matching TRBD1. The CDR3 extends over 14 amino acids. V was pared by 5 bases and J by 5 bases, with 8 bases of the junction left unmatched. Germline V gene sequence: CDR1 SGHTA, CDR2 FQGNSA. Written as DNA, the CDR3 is TGTGCCAGCAGCCCCCGGGACAGACCGACTGAAGCTTTCTTT. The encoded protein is CASSPRDRPTEAFF.

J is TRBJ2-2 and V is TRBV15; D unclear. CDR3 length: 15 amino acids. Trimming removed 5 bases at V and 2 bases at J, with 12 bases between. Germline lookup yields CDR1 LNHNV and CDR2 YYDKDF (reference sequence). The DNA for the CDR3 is TGTGCCACCAGCTTAAGGTCCTCTAACACCGGGGAGCTGTTTTTT. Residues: CATSLRSSNTGELFF.

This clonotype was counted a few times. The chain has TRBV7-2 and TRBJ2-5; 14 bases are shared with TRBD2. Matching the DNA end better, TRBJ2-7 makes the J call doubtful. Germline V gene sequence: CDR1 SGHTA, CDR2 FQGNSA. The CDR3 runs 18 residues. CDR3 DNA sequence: TGTGCCAGCACCCGAGTGGTAGGGACTAGCGGGAGAACCTACGAGCAGTACTTC. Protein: CASTRVVGTSGRTYEQYF.

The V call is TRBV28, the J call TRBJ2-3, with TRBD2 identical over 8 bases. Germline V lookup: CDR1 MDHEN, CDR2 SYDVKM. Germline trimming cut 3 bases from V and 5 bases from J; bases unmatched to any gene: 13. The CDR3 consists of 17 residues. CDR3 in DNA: TGTGCCAGCAGTTTGAAGGTCTCGGGGGGGCTTGTAGATACGCAGTATTTT. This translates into CASSLKVSGGLVDTQYF.

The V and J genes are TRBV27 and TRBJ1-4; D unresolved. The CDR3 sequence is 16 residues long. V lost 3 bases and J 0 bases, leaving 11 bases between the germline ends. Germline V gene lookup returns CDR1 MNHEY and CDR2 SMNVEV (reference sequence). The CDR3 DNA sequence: TGTGCCAGCAGTTTGGACTTACCATCAACTAATGAAAAACTGTTTTTT. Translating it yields CASSLDLPSTNEKLFF.

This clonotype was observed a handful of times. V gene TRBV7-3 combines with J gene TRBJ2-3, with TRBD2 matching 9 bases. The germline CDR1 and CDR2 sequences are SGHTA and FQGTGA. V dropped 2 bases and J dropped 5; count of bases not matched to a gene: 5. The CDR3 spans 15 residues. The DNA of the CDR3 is TGTGCCAGCAGCTTATCCCTAGCGGGACTAGATACGCAGTATTTT. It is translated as CASSLSLAGLDTQYF.

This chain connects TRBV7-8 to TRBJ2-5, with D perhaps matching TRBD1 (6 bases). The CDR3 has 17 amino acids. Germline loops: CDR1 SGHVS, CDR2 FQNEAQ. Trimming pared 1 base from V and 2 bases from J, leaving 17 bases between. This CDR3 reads CASSLGVLRTAQETQYF. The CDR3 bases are TGTGCCAGCAGCTTAGGTGTTCTTCGGACAGCGCAAGAGACCCAGTACTTC.

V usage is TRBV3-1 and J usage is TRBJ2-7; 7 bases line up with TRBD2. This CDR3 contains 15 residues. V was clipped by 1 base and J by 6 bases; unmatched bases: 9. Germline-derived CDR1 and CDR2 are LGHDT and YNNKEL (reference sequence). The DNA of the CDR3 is TGTGCCAGCAGCCAAGTTGCGGGGGAGACGGGCGAGCAGTACTTC. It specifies CASSQVAGETGEQYF.

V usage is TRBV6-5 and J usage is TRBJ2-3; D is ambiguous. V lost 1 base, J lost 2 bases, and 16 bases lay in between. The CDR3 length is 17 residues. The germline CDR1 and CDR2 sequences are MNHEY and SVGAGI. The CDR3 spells CASSYFGPPDYTDTQYF. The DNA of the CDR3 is TGTGCCAGCAGTTACTTTGGGCCCCCCGATTACACAGATACGCAGTATTTT.

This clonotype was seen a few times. The CDR3: CASSSTGTTGNEQFF. DNA of the CDR3: TGTGCCAGCAGTTCTACCGGGACAACTGGGAATGAGCAGTTCTTC. The chain uses TRBV6-2 or TRBV6-3 and TRBJ2-1; TRBD1 might be the D (6 bases). Germline CDR1 reads MNHEY; CDR2 reads SVGEGT. The CDR3 totals 15 residues. Trimming cost V 4 bases and J 7 bases, with 17 bases left between them.

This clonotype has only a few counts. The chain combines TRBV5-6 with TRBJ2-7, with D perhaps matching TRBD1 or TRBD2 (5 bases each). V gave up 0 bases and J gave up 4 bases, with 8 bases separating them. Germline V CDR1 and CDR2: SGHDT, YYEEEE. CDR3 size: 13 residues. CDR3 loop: CASSLAWGYEQYF. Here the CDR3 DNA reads TGTGCCAGCAGCTTGGCCTGGGGGTACGAGCAGTACTTC.

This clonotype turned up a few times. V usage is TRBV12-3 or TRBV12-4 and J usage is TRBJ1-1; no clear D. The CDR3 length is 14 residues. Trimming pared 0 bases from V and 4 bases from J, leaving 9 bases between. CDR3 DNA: TGTGCCAGCAGTTTAGCGCCGGTGGGCACTGAAGCTTTCTTT. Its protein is CASSLAPVGTEAFF.

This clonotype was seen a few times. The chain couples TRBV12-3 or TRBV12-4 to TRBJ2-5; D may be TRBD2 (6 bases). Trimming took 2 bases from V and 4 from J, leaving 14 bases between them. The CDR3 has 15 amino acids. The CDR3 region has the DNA TGTGCCAGCAGTTTACTTACGGGAGCGGGAGAGACCCAGTACTTC. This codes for CASSLLTGAGETQYF.

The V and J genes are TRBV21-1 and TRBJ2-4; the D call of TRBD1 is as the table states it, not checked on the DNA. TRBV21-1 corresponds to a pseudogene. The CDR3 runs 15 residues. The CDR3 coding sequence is TGTGCCAGCATTCCAGAAGGCCGGGTGGCGGACATTCAGTACTTC. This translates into CASIPEGRVADIQYF.

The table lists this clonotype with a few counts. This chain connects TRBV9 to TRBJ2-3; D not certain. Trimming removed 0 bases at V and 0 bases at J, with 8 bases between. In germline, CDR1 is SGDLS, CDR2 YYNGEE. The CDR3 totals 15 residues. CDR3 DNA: TGTGCCAGCAGCGTAGAGGGCCACAGCACAGATACGCAGTATTTT. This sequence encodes CASSVEGHSTDTQYF. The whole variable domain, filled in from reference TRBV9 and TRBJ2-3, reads DSGVTQTPKHLITATGQRVTLRCSPRSGDLSVYWYQQSLDQGLQFLIQYYNGEERAKGNILERFSAQQFPDLHSELNLSSLELGDSALYFCASSVEGHSTDTQYFGPGTRLTVL.

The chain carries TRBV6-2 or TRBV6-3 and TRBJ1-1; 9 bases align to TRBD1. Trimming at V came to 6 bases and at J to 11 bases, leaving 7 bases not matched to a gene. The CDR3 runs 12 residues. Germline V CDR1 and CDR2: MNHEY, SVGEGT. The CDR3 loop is CASRDWTGEAFF. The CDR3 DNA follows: TGTGCCAGCAGGGATTGGACAGGGGAGGCTTTCTTT.